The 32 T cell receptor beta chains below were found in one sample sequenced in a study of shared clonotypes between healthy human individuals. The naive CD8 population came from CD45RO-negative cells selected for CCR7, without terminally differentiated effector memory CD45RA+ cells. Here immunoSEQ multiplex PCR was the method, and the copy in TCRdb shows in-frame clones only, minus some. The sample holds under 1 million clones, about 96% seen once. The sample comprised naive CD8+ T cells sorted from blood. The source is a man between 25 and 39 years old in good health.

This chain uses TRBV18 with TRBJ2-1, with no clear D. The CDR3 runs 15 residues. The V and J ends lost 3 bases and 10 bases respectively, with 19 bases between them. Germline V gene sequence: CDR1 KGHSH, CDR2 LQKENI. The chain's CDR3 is CASSPVSRAGLEQFF. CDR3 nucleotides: TGTGCCAGCTCACCCGTTAGCAGAGCTGGATTAGAGCAGTTCTTC.

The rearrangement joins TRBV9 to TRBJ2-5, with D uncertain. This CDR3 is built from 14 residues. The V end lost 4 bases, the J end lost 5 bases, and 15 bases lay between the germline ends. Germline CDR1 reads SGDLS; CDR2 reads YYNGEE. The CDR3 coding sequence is TGTGCCAGCAGCCCAAGGGAAGGCTGGGAGACCCAGTACTTC. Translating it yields CASSPREGWETQYF.

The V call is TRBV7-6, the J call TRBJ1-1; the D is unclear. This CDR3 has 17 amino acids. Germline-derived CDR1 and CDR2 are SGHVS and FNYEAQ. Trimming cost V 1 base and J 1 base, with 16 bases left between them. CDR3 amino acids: CASSLVRGGKENTEAFF. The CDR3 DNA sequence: TGTGCCAGCAGCTTAGTCCGAGGAGGCAAAGAGAACACTGAAGCTTTCTTT.

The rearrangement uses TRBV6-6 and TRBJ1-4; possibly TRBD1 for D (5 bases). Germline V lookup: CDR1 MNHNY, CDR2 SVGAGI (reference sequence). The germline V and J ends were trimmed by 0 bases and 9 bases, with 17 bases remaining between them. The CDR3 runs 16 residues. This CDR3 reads CASSYSRRDEKQKLFF. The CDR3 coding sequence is TGTGCCAGCAGTTACTCGAGAAGGGACGAGAAACAAAAACTGTTTTTT.

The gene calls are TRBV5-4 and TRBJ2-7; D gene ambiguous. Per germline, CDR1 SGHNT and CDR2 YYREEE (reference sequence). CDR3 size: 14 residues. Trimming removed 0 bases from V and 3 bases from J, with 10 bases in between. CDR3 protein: CASSLASGDYEQYF. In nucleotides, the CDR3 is TGTGCCAGCAGCTTGGCGTCAGGCGACTACGAGCAGTACTTC.

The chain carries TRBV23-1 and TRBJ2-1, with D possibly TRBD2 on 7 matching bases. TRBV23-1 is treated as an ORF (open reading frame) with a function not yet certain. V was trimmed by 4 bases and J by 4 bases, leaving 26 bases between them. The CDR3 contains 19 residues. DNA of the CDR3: TGCGCCAGCAGTCGAGACGAGATGGGGGCGGGAGTGGGATACAATGAGCAGTTCTTC. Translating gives CASSRDEMGAGVGYNEQFF.

In DNA form, the CDR3 reads TGTGCCAGCAGCACCCAGGGGGAAGACACCATATATTTT. Its translation is CASSTQGEDTIYF. The genes are TRBV11-2 and TRBJ1-3, with 7 bases that match TRBD1. V shed 5 bases and J 8 bases; nucleotides not matched to a gene: 6. Germline-derived CDR1 and CDR2 are SGHAT and FQNNGV. The CDR3 runs to 13 residues.

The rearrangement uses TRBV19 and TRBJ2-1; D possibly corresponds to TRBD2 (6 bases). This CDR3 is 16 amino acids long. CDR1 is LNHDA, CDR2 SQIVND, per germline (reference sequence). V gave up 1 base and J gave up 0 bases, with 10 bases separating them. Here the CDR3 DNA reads TGTGCCAGTAGTATAGGACGGGGGAGCTCCTACAATGAGCAGTTCTTC. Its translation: CASSIGRGSSYNEQFF.

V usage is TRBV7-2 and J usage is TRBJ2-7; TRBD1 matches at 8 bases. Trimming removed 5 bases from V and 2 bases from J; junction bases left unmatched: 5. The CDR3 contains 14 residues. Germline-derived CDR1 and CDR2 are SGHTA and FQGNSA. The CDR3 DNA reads TGTGCCAGCAGCCTATACAGGGGGACCTACGAGCAGTACTTC. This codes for CASSLYRGTYEQYF.

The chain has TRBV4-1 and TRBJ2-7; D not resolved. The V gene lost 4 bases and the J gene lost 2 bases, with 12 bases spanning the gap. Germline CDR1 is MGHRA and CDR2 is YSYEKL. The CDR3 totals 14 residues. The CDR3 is CASSPKQSTYEQYF. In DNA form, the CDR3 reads TGCGCCAGCAGCCCAAAACAGAGTACCTACGAGCAGTACTTC.

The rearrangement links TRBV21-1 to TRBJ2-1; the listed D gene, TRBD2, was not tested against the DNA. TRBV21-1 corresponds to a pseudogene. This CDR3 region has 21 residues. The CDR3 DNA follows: TGTGCCAGCAGCAAAGAGGGTCCGTTTGCGGGCGATCCTCGCTCCTACAATGAGCAGTTCTTC. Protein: CASSKEGPFAGDPRSYNEQFF.

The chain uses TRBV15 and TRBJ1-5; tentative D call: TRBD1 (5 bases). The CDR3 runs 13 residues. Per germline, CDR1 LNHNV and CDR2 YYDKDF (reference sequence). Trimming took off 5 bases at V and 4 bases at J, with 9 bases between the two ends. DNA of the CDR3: TGTGCCACCAGCGAGAACAGGAATCAGCCCCAGCATTTT. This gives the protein CATSENRNQPQHF.

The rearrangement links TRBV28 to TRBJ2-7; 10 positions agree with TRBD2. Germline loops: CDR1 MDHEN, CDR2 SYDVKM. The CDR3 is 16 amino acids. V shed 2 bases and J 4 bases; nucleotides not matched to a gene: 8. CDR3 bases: TGTGCCAGCAGTTTAAGGCTAGCGGGAGTTATATACGAGCAGTACTTC. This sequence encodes CASSLRLAGVIYEQYF.

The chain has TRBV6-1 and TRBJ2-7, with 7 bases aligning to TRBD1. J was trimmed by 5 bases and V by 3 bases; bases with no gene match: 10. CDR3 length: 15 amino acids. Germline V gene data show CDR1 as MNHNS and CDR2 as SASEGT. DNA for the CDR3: TGTGCCAGCAGTGACCCGGACAGGTTTCATGACGAGCAGTACTTC. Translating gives CASSDPDRFHDEQYF.

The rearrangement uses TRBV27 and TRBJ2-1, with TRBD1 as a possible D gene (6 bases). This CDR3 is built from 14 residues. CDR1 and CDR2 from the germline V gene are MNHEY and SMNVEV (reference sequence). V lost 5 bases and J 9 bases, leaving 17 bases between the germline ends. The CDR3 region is CASSLRQVFGEQFF. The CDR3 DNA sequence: TGTGCCAGCAGTCTCAGACAGGTGTTCGGTGAGCAGTTCTTC.

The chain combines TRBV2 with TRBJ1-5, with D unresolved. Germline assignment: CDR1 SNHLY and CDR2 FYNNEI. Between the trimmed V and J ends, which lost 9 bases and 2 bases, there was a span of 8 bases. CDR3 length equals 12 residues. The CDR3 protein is CASKKGNQPQHF. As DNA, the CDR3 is TGTGCCAGTAAGAAGGGCAATCAGCCCCAGCATTTT.

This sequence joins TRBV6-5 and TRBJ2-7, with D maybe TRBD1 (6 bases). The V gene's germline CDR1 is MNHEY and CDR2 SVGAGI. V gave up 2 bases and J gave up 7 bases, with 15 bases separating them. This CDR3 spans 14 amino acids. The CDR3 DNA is TGTGCCAGCAGTTACGGGACACCAGCAAGGGAGCAGTACTTC. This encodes CASSYGTPAREQYF.

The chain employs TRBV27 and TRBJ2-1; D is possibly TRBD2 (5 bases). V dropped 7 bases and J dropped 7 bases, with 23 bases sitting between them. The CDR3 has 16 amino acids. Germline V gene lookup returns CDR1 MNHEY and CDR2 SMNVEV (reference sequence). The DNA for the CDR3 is TGTGCCAGCACTAGGCTCGGGATGGACGTTCTGAATGAGCAGTTCTTC. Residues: CASTRLGMDVLNEQFF.

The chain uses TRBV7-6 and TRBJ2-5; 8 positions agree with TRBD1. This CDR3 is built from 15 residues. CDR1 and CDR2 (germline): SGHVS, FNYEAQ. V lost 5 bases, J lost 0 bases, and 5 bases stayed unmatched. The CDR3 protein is CASSPLDRDQETQYF. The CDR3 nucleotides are TGTGCCAGCAGCCCACTGGACAGGGACCAAGAGACCCAGTACTTC.

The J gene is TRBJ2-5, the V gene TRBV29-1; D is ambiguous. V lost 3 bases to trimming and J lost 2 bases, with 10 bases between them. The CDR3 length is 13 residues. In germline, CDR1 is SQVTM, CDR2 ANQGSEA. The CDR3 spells CSVDLGLQETQYF. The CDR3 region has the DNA TGCAGCGTTGATCTCGGGCTTCAAGAGACCCAGTACTTC.

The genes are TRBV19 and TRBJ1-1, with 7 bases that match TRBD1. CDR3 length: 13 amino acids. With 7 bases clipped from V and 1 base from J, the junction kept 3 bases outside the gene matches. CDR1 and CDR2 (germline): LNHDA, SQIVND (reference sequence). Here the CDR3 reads CASTDRTNTEAFF. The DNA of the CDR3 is TGTGCCAGTACGGACAGGACGAACACTGAAGCTTTCTTT. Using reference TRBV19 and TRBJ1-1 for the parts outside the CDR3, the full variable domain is DGGITQSPKYLFRKEGQNVTLSCEQNLNHDAMYWYRQDPGQGLRLIYYSQIVNDFQKGDIAEGYSVSREKKESFPLTVTSAQKNPTAFYLCASTDRTNTEAFFGQGTRLTVV.

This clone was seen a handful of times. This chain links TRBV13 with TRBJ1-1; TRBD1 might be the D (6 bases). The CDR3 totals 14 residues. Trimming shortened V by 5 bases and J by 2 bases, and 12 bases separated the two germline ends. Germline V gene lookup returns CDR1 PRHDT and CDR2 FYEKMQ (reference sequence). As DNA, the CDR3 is TGTGCCAGCAGCGAAGGACAGAGCAACACTGAAGCTTTCTTT. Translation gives CASSEGQSNTEAFF.

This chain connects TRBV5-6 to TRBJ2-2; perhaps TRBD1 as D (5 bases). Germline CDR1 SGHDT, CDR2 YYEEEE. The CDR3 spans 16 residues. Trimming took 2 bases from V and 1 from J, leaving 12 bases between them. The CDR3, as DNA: TGTGCCAGCAGCTTTTCACTAACAGGGAACACCGGGGAGCTGTTTTTT. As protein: CASSFSLTGNTGELFF.

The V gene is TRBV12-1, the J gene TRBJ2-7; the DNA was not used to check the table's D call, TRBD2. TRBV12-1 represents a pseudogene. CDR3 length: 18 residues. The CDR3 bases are TGTGCCAGCAGCTTTGCTGGTAGCGGGAGTAAGAGGGTATACGAGCAGTACTTC. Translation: CASSFAGSGSKRVYEQYF.

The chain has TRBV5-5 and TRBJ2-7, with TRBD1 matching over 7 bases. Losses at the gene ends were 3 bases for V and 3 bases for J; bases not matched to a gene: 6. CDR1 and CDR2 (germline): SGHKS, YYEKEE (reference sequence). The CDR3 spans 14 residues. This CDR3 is CASSSPGQIYEQYF. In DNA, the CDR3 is TGTGCCAGCAGCTCTCCGGGACAGATCTACGAGCAGTACTTC.

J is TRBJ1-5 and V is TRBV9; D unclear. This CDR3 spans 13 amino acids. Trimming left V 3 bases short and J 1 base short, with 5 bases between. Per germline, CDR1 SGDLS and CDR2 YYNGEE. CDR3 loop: CASSGPSNQPQHF. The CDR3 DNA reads TGTGCCAGCAGCGGACCGAGCAATCAGCCCCAGCATTTT.

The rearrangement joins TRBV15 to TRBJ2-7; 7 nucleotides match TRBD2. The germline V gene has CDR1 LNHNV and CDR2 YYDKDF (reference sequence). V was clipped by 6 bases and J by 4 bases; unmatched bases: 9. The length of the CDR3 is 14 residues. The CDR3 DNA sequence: TGTGCCACCAGACTAGGACTAGAACATTACGAGCAGTACTTC. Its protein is CATRLGLEHYEQYF.

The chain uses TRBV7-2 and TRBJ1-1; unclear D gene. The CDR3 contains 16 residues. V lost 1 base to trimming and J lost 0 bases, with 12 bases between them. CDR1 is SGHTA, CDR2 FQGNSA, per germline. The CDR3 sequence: CASSLVVPDMNTEAFF. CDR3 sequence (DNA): TGTGCCAGCAGCTTAGTGGTCCCAGACATGAACACTGAAGCTTTCTTT.

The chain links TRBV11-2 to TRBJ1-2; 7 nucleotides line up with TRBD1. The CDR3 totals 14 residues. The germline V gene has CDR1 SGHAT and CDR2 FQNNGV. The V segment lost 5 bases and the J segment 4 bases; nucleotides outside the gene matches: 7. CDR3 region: CASSRLTGSYGYTF. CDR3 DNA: TGTGCCAGCAGCCGATTGACAGGGTCCTATGGCTACACCTTC.

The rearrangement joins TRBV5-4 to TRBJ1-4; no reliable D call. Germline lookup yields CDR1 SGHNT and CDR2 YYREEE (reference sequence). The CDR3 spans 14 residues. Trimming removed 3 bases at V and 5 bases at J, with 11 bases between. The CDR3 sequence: CASSSHIGNEKLFF. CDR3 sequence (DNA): TGTGCCAGCAGCTCCCATATTGGAAATGAAAAACTGTTTTTT. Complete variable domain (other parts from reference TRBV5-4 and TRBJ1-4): ETGVTQSPTHLIKTRGQQVTLRCSSQSGHNTVSWYQQALGQGPQFIFQYYREEENGRGNFPPRFSGLQFPNYSSELNVNALELDDSALYLCASSSHIGNEKLFFGSGTQLSVL.

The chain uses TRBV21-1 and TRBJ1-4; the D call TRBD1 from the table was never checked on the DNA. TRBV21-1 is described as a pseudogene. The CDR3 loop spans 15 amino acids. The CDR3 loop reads CASSIGTTQNEKLFF. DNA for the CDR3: TGTGCCAGCAGCATAGGGACAACCCAAAATGAAAAACTGTTTTTT.

CDR3 protein: CASSLVGDLTDTQYF. CDR3 nucleotides: TGCGCCAGCAGCTTGGTTGGGGATCTCACAGATACGCAGTATTTT. This chain joins TRBV5-1 and TRBJ2-3; D gene uncertain. V shed 0 bases and J shed 2 bases, with 10 bases lying between them. This CDR3 has 15 amino acids. Germline-derived CDR1 and CDR2 are SGHRS and YFSETQ.